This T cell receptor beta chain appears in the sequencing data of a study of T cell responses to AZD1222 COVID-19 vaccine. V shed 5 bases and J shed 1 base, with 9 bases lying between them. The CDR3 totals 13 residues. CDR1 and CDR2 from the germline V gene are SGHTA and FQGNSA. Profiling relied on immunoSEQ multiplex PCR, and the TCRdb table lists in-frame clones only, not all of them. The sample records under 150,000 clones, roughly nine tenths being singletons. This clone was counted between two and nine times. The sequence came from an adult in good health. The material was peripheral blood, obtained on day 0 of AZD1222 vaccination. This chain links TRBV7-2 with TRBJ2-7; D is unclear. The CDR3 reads CASSQTFSYEQYF. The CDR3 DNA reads TGTGCCAGCAGCCAGACTTTTTCCTACGAGCAGTACTTC.